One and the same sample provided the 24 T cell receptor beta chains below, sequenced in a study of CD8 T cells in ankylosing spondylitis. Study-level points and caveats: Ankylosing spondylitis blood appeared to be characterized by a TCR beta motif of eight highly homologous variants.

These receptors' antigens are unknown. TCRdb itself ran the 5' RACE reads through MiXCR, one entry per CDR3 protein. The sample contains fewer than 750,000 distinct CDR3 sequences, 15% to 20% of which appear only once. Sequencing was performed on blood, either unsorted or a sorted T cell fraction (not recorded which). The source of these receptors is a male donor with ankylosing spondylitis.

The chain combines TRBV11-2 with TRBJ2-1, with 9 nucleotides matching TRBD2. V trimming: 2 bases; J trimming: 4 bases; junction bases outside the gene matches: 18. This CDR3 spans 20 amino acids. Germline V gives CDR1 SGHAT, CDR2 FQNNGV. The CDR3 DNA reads TGTGCCAGCAGCTTATATCGGCTAGCGGGACCCCCGGCGGAGTACAATGAGCAGTTCTTC. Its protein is CASSLYRLAGPPAEYNEQFF.

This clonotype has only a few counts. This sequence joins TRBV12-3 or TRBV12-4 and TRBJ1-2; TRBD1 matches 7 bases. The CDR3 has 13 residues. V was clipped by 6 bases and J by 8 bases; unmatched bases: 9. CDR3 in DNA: TGTGCCAGCAGGGTGGGAGGGGGCGAAGGCTACACCTTC. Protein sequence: CASRVGGGEGYTF.

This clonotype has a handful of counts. As DNA, the CDR3 is TGCAGTGCTAGAGAGCGGAGCTCCTACGAGCAGTACTTC. Translation gives CSARERSSYEQYF. V gene TRBV20-1 combines with J gene TRBJ2-7; D is undetermined. V was shortened by 0 bases and J by 0 bases, with 6 bases between the two germline ends. This CDR3 has 13 residues. Germline values: CDR1 DFQATT, CDR2 SNEGSKA (reference sequence).

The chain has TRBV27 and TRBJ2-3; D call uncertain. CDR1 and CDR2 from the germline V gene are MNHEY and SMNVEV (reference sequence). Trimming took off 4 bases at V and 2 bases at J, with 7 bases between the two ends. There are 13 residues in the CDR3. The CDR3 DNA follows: TGTGCCAGCAGTTCTTCTATCACAGATACGCAGTATTTT. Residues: CASSSSITDTQYF.

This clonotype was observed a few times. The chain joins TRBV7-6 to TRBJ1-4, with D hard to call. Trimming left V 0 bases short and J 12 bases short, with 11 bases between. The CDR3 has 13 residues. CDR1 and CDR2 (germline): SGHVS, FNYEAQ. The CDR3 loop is CASSLAGRSELFF. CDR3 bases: TGTGCCAGCAGCTTAGCAGGCCGGAGTGAACTGTTTTTT.

CDR3 sequence (DNA): TGTGCCAGCAGCCAGTCACTAGCGTATAGGGATGAGCAGTTCTTC. Its protein is CASSQSLAYRDEQFF. The V gene is TRBV14, the J gene TRBJ2-1; 7 nucleotides match TRBD2. J was trimmed by 8 bases and V by 3 bases; bases with no gene match: 10. Germline V gene data show CDR1 as SGHDN and CDR2 as FVKESK. This CDR3 has 15 amino acids.

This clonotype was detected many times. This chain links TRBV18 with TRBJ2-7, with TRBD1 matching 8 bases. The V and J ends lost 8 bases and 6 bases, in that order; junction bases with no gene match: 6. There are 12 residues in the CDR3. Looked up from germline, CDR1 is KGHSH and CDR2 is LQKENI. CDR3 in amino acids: CASSPGGGEQYF. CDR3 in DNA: TGTGCCAGCAGTCCAGGGGGCGGCGAGCAGTACTTC.

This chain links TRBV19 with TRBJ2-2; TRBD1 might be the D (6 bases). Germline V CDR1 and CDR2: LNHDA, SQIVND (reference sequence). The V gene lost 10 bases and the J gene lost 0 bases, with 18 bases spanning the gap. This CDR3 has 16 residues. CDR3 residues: CATRFRQESNTGELFF. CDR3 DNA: TGTGCCACCAGATTTCGACAGGAATCGAACACCGGGGAGCTGTTTTTT.

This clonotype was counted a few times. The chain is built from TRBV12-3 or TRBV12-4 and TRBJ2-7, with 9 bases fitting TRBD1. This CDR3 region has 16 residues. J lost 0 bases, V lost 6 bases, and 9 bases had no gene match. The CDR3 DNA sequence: TGTGCCAGCAGCCCCGGACAGGGGATAATCTCCTACGAGCAGTACTTC. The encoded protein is CASSPGQGIISYEQYF.

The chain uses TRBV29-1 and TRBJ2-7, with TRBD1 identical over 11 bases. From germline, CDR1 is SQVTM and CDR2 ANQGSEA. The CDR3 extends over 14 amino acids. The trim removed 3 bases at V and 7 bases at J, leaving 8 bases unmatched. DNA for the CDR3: TGCAGCGTTGAGGGGACAGGGGGTAGCCTGGAGCAGTACTTC. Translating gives CSVEGTGGSLEQYF.

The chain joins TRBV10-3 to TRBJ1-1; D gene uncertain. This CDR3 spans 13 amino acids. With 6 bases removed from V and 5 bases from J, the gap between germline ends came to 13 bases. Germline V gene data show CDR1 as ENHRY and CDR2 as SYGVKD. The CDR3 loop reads CAIRSQLLTEAFF. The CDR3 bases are TGTGCCATCAGGAGCCAACTTCTTACTGAAGCTTTCTTT.

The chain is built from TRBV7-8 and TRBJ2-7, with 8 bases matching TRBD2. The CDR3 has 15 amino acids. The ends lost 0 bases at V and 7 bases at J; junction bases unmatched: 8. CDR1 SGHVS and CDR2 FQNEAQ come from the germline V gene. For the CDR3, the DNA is TGTGCCAGCAGCTTAGCGTGGCGGGGGGCGGTTGAGCAGTACTTC. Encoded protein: CASSLAWRGAVEQYF.

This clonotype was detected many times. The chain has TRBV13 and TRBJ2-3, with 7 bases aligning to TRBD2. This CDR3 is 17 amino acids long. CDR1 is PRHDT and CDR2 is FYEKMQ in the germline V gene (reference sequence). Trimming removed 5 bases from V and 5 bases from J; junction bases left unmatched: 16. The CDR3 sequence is CASSPGSGGPGEDTQYF. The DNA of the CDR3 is TGTGCCAGCAGCCCAGGTTCGGGAGGCCCGGGGGAAGATACGCAGTATTTT.

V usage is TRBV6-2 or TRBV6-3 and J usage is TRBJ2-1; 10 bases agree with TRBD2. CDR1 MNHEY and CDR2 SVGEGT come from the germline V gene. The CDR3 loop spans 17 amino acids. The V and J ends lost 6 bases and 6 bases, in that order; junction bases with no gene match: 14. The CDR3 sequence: CASSPRKFLAGVNEQFF. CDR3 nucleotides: TGTGCCAGCAGCCCCCGGAAGTTTCTAGCGGGAGTCAATGAGCAGTTCTTC.

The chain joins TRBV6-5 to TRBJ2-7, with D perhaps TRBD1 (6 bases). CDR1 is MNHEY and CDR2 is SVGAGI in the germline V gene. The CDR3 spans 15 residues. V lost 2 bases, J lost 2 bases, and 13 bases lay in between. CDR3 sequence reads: CASSYLRGQTYEQYF. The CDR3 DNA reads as TGTGCCAGCAGTTACCTCCGGGGACAAACCTACGAGCAGTACTTC.

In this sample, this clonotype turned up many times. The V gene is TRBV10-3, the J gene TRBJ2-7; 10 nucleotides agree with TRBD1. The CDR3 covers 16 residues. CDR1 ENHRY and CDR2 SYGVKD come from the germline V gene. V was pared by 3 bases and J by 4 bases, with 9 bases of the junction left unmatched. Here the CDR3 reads CAISDSAGTGVYEQYF. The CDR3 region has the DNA TGTGCCATCAGTGACTCCGCCGGGACAGGGGTATACGAGCAGTACTTC.

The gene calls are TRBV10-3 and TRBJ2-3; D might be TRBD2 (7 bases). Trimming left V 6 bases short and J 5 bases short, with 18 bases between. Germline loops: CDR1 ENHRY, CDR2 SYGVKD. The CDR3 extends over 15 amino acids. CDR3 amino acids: CAIRDGGQGGDTQYF. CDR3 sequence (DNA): TGTGCCATCAGGGACGGGGGGCAAGGAGGAGATACGCAGTATTTT.

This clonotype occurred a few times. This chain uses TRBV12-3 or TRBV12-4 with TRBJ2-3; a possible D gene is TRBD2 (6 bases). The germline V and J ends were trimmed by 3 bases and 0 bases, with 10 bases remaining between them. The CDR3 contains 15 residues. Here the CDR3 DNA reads TGTGCCAGCAGTTTTCCGGGAGTGAGCACAGATACGCAGTATTTT. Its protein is CASSFPGVSTDTQYF.

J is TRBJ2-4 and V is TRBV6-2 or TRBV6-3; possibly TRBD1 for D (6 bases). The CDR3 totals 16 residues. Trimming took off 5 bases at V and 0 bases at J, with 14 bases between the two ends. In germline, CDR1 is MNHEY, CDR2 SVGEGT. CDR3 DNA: TGTGCCAGCAGTAGGACAGTTGCTTTAGCCAAAAACATTCAGTACTTC. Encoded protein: CASSRTVALAKNIQYF.

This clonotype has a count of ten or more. The CDR3 sequence: CATSRVEEVTEAFF. The CDR3 nucleotides are TGTGCCACCAGCAGAGTTGAAGAGGTGACTGAAGCTTTCTTT. J is TRBJ1-1 and V is TRBV15; D unclear. The germline gives CDR1 LNHNV, CDR2 YYDKDF (reference sequence). Trimming removed 1 base at V and 5 bases at J, with 11 bases between. There are 14 residues in the CDR3.

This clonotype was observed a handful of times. CDR3 sequence: CASSVVPENEQFF. The CDR3 nucleotides are TGTGCCAGCAGCGTAGTTCCAGAGAATGAGCAGTTCTTC. The chain carries TRBV9 and TRBJ2-1; D gene ambiguous. Trimming removed 0 bases from V and 7 bases from J, with 8 bases in between. Germline V gene data show CDR1 as SGDLS and CDR2 as YYNGEE. The CDR3 totals 13 residues.

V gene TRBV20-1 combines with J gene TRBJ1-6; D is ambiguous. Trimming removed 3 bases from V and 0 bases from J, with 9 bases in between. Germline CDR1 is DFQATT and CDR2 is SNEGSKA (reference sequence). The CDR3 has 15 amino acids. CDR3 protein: CSASMGSSYNSPLHF. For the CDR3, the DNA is TGCAGTGCTAGTATGGGGAGCTCCTATAATTCACCCCTCCACTTT.

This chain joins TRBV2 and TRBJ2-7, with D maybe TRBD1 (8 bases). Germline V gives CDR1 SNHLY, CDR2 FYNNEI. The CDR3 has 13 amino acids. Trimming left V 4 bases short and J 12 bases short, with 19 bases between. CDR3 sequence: CASSGDGQGGRYF. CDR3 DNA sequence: TGTGCCAGCAGTGGAGACGGACAGGGCGGGAGGTACTTC.

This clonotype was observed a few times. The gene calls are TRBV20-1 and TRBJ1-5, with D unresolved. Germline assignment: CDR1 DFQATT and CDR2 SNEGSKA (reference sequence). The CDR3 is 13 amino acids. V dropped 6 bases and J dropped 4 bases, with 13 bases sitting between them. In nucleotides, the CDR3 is TGCAGTGCACACCTAGGAGGAAATCAGCCCCAGCATTTT. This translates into CSAHLGGNQPQHF.